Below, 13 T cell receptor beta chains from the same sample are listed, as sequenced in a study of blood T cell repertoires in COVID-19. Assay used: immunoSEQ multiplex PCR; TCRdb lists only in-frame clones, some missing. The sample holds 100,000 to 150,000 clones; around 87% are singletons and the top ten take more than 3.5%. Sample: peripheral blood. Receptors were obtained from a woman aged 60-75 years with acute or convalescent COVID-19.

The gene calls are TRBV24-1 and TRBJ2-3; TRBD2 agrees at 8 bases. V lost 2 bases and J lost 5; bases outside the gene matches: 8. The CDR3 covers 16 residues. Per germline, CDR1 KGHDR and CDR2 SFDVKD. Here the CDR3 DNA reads TGTGCCACCAGTGATTCGGGACTAGGGGCTGAAGATACGCAGTATTTT. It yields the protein CATSDSGLGAEDTQYF.

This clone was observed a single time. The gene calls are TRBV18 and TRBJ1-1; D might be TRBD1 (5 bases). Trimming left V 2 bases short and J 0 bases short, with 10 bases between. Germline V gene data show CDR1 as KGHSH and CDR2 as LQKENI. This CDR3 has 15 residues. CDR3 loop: CASSPKGHLNTEAFF. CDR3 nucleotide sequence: TGTGCCAGCTCACCAAAAGGACACCTGAACACTGAAGCTTTCTTT.

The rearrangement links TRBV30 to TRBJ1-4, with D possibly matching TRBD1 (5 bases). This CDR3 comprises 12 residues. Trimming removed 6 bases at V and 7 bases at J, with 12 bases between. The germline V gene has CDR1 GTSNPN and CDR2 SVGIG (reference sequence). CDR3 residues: CACGQGGEKLFF. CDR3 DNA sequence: TGTGCCTGCGGCCAGGGAGGTGAAAAACTGTTTTTT.

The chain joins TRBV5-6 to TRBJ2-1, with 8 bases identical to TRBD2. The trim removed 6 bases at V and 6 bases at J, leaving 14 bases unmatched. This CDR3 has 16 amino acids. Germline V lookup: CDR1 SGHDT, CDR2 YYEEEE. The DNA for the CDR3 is TGTGCCAGCATCCAACTAGCGGTAAGCGGGCTCAATGAGCAGTTCTTC. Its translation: CASIQLAVSGLNEQFF.

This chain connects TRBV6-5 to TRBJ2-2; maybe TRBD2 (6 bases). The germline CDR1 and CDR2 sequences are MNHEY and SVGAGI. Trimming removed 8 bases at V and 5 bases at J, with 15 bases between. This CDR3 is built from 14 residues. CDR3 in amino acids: CASSWTTITGELFF. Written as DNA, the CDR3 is TGTGCCAGCTCATGGACTACCATAACCGGGGAGCTGTTTTTT.

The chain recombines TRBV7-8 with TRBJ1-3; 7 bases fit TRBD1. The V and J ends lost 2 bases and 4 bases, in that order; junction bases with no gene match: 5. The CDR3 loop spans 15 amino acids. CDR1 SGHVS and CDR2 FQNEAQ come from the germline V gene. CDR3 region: CASSLNRGSGNTIYF. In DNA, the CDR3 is TGTGCCAGCAGCTTAAACAGGGGATCCGGAAACACCATATATTTT.

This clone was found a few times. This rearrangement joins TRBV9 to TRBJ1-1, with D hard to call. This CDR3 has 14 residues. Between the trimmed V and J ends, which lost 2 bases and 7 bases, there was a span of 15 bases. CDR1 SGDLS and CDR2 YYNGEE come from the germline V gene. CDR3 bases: TGTGCCAGCAGCGTCGGTCAGGCCAGCAATGAAGCTTTCTTT. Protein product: CASSVGQASNEAFF. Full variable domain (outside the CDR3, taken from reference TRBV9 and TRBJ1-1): DSGVTQTPKHLITATGQRVTLRCSPRSGDLSVYWYQQSLDQGLQFLIQYYNGEERAKGNILERFSAQQFPDLHSELNLSSLELGDSALYFCASSVGQASNEAFFGQGTRLTVV.

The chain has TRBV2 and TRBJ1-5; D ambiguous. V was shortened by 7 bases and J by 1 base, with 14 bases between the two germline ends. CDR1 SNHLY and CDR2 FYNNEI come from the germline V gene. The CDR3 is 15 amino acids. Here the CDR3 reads CASKGPRRSNQPQHF. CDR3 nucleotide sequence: TGTGCCAGCAAGGGTCCTAGGAGGAGCAATCAGCCCCAGCATTTT.

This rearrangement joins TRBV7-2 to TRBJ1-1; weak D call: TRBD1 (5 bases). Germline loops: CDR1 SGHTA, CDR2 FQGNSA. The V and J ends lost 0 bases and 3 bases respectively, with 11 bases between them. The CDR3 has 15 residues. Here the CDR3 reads CASSLAWVGDTEAFF. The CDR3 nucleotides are TGTGCCAGCAGCTTAGCGTGGGTAGGGGACACTGAAGCTTTCTTT.

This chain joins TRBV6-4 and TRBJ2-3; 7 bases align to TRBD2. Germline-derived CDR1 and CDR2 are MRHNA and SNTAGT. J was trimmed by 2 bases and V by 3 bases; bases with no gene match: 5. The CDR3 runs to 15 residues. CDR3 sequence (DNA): TGTGCCAGCAGTGAGATAGCGGGCCACACAGATACGCAGTATTTT. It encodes CASSEIAGHTDTQYF.

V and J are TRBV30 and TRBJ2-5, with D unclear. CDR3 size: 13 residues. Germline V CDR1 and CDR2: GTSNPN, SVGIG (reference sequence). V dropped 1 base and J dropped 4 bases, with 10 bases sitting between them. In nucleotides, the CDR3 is TGTGCCTGGAGTGGGAGCGTTTTAGAGACCCAGTACTTC. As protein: CAWSGSVLETQYF.

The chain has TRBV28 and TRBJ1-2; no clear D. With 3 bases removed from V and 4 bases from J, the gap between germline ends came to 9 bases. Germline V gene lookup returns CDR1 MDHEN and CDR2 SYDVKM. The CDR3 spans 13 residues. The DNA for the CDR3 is TGTGCCAGCAGTTTTGGGCAGGCCTATGGCTACACCTTC. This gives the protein CASSFGQAYGYTF.

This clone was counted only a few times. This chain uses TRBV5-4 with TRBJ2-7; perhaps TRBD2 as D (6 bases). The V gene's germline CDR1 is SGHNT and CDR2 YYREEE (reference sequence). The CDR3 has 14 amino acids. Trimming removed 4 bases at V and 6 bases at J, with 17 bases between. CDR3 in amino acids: CASSPSSGEREQYF. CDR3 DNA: TGTGCCAGCAGCCCATCTTCGGGAGAACGCGAGCAGTACTTC.